Each of the 31 T cell receptor beta chains below was sequenced from the same sample in a study of T cells in Graves' hyperthyroidism and ophthalmopathy (dated by TCRdb to 2018 to 2020). Libraries were made using multiplex PCR. Sequencing was carried out with an Illumina HiSeq 2000. Amplification of TCR beta CDR3 regions was carried out from RNA transcripts. The first round of RT-PCR for the TCR CDR3 was performed with the HTBI primer set and the Qiagen OneStep RT-PCR kit. The public reads were reanalyzed by TCRdb: fastp trimming at Q25, MiXCR alignment, in-frame beta chains only. Entries that share a CDR3 protein sequence are merged under the most common genes and DNA. The sample yields around 440,000 distinct CDR3 sequences; 15% to 19% were counted once. 14% of the sample comes from the top ten. The sequenced sample consisted of blood. These receptors all come from a woman aged 18-29 years with Graves' hyperthyroidism.

In this sample, this clonotype turned up many times. This chain links TRBV20-1 with TRBJ2-4; possibly TRBD1 for D (6 bases). Trimming cost V 5 bases and J 0 bases, with 11 bases left between them. Germline CDR1 and CDR2: DFQATT and SNEGSKA (reference sequence). There are 14 residues in the CDR3. The CDR3 nucleotides read TGCAGTGCTGCCGGACAGCTAGCCAAAAACATTCAGTACTTC. Its translation: CSAAGQLAKNIQYF.

This clonotype was seen repeatedly, ten times or more. The chain joins TRBV20-1 to TRBJ2-3; no reliable D call. CDR3 length: 13 amino acids. V was clipped by 7 bases and J by 6 bases, with 17 bases between them. Germline CDR1 reads DFQATT; CDR2 reads SNEGSKA (reference sequence). The CDR3 protein is CSVIRGFGDTQYF. The DNA of the CDR3 is TGCAGTGTGATTCGCGGTTTCGGGGATACGCAGTATTTT.

This clonotype occurred a few times. The chain carries TRBV2 and TRBJ2-7; D perhaps matches TRBD1 (6 bases). The germline CDR1 and CDR2 sequences are SNHLY and FYNNEI. The CDR3 has 14 residues. V lost 6 bases and J lost 1, with 13 bases in between. The CDR3, as DNA: TGTGCCAGCAGAAGACAGGCCGGGTCCTACGAGCAGTACTTC. Translating gives CASRRQAGSYEQYF. Looking up the rest from reference TRBV2 and TRBJ2-7 gives the full variable domain: EPEVTQTPSHQVTQMGQEVILRCVPISNHLYFYWYRQILGQKVEFLVSFYNNEISEKSEIFDDQFSVERPDGSNFTLKIRSTKLEDSAMYFCASRRQAGSYEQYFGPGTRLTVT.

This clonotype was seen many times. The V call is TRBV11-1, the J call TRBJ2-1; TRBD2 is a possible D gene (5 bases). The CDR3 totals 15 residues. The germline V gene has CDR1 SGHAT and CDR2 FQDESV (reference sequence). V was shortened by 0 bases and J by 0 bases, with 6 bases between the two germline ends. CDR3 residues: CASSLAGDSYNEQFF. The CDR3 DNA reads TGTGCCAGCAGCTTAGCCGGGGACTCCTACAATGAGCAGTTCTTC. Combining the CDR3 with reference TRBV11-1 and TRBJ2-1 gives the whole variable domain EAEVAQSPRYKITEKSQAVAFWCDPISGHATLYWYRQILGQGPELLVQFQDESVVDDSQLPKDRFSAERLKGVDSTLKIQPAELGDSAMYLCASSLAGDSYNEQFFGPGTRLTVL.

This clonotype occurred many times. CDR3 coding DNA: TGTGCCAGCAGCTTGGGTAGCGGGGGGTTCACAGATACGCAGTATTTT. Amino acids: CASSLGSGGFTDTQYF. The chain couples TRBV5-8 to TRBJ2-3; 10 nucleotides match TRBD2. The CDR3 contains 16 residues. Germline V gives CDR1 SGHTS, CDR2 YDEGEE. V was clipped by 0 bases and J by 2 bases; unmatched bases: 3.

This clonotype was observed many times. The rearrangement joins TRBV10-3 to TRBJ1-2, with 9 bases matching TRBD1. V lost 3 bases, J lost 4 bases, and 6 bases stayed unmatched. The germline CDR1 and CDR2 sequences are ENHRY and SYGVKD. The CDR3 loop spans 15 amino acids. CDR3 sequence: CAISEGDRVGYGYTF. The CDR3 nucleotides are TGTGCCATCAGTGAAGGGGACAGGGTCGGCTATGGCTACACCTTC.

This clonotype was detected many times. The chain carries TRBV3-1 and TRBJ1-1; no firm D call. CDR3 length: 13 residues. The germline CDR1 and CDR2 sequences are LGHDT and YNNKEL (reference sequence). The V and J ends lost 5 bases and 2 bases respectively, with 9 bases between them. The CDR3 DNA is TGTGCCAGCAGCGCAACAGTTAACACTGAAGCTTTCTTT. This gives the protein CASSATVNTEAFF.

This clonotype was detected only a few times. CDR3 region: CSASYPSGGASTDTQYF. The CDR3 DNA reads TGCAGTGCTAGCTACCCTAGCGGGGGTGCTAGCACAGATACGCAGTATTTT. The V call is TRBV20-1, the J call TRBJ2-3; TRBD2 agrees at 10 bases. V lost 3 bases to trimming and J lost 0 bases; unmatched junction nucleotides: 9. CDR1 and CDR2 (germline): DFQATT, SNEGSKA (reference sequence). The CDR3 is 17 residues long.

The V and J genes are TRBV6-1 and TRBJ2-6; D unresolved. Per germline, CDR1 MNHNS and CDR2 SASEGT. This CDR3 is built from 12 residues. Trimming cost V 6 bases and J 2 bases, with 2 bases left between them. The CDR3 DNA follows: TGTGCCAGCAGGACTGGGGCCAACGTCCTGACTTTC. Its protein product is CASRTGANVLTF.

This clonotype showed up many times. The gene calls are TRBV5-1 and TRBJ2-3, with TRBD2 matching over 9 bases. CDR3 length: 17 amino acids. Looked up from germline, CDR1 is SGHRS and CDR2 is YFSETQ. The ends lost 6 bases at V and 0 bases at J; junction bases unmatched: 11. CDR3 nucleotides: TGCGCCAGCACCCGGGACCTAGCGGGGACTAGCACAGATACGCAGTATTTT. Its translation is CASTRDLAGTSTDTQYF.

There are many counts of this clonotype. This chain connects TRBV5-1 to TRBJ2-3; the D gene is possibly TRBD1 (6 bases). The CDR3 consists of 17 residues. Per the germline V gene, CDR1 is SGHRS and CDR2 is YFSETQ. Trimming pared 4 bases from V and 5 bases from J, leaving 23 bases between. CDR3 residues: CASSAYPQGGVRDTQYF. The CDR3 nucleotides read TGCGCCAGCAGCGCCTACCCACAGGGTGGGGTCAGAGATACGCAGTATTTT.

The J gene is TRBJ2-2, the V gene TRBV24-1, with TRBD1 identical over 10 bases. This CDR3 comprises 19 residues. CDR1 and CDR2 (germline): KGHDR, SFDVKD. Unmatched junction bases numbered 12, after V lost 2 bases and J lost 4 bases. CDR3 sequence (DNA): TGTGCCACCAGTGATTGGGACAGGGGCGCACCAAGGCTCACCGGGGAGCTGTTTTTT. It translates to CATSDWDRGAPRLTGELFF.

This clonotype was observed many times. In DNA form, the CDR3 reads TGTGCCAGCAGTTTCGACAGGGGTGGCTACACCTTC. Translated: CASSFDRGGYTF. The chain employs TRBV28 and TRBJ1-2; 8 bases agree with TRBD1. The CDR3 is made up of 12 amino acids. Trimming cost V 3 bases and J 7 bases; bases outside gene matches: 1. Germline lookup yields CDR1 MDHEN and CDR2 SYDVKM.

This clonotype was seen a few times. This rearrangement joins TRBV6-1 to TRBJ1-1; D call uncertain. Germline V CDR1 and CDR2: MNHNS, SASEGT. This CDR3 has 12 residues. The germline V and J ends were trimmed by 6 bases and 6 bases, with 11 bases remaining between them. This CDR3 is CASRRGPAEAFF. CDR3 nucleotides: TGTGCCAGCAGACGTGGGCCGGCTGAAGCTTTCTTT.

The chain carries TRBV20-1 and TRBJ2-1; no firm D call. This CDR3 region has 14 residues. Germline-derived CDR1 and CDR2 are DFQATT and SNEGSKA (reference sequence). Deletions cut 0 bases from V and 2 bases from J, with 8 bases between. CDR3 sequence (DNA): TGCAGTGCTAGAGACATTAGACCCTACAATGAGCAGTTCTTC. Translated, it gives CSARDIRPYNEQFF.

This clonotype was recorded a few times. The chain combines TRBV5-1 with TRBJ2-2; tentative D call: TRBD1 (6 bases). Germline CDR1 SGHRS, CDR2 YFSETQ. The CDR3 is 15 amino acids. V lost 0 bases and J 1 base, leaving 7 bases between the germline ends. CDR3 sequence: CASSLGTVNTGELFF. CDR3 nucleotides: TGCGCCAGCAGCTTGGGGACAGTGAACACCGGGGAGCTGTTTTTT.

This clonotype was counted ten times or more. The chain is built from TRBV2 and TRBJ1-2; D is possibly TRBD1 (5 bases). The CDR3 is 11 amino acids. CDR1 SNHLY and CDR2 FYNNEI come from the germline V gene. Trimming shortened V by 4 bases and J by 7 bases, and 7 bases separated the two germline ends. The CDR3 region is CASSVGVGYTF. The CDR3 DNA is TGTGCCAGCAGTGTAGGGGTTGGCTACACCTTC.

This clonotype has ten or more counts. The chain uses TRBV6-1 and TRBJ2-1; the match to TRBD1 covers 9 bases. V shed 4 bases and J 5 bases; nucleotides not matched to a gene: 9. Germline CDR1 is MNHNS and CDR2 is SASEGT. The CDR3 is 16 residues long. This CDR3 is CASSAYPGQGNNEQFF. The CDR3 DNA follows: TGTGCCAGCAGTGCTTACCCGGGACAGGGAAACAATGAGCAGTTCTTC.

The chain couples TRBV9 to TRBJ1-1; 7 bases map to TRBD1. Looked up from germline, CDR1 is SGDLS and CDR2 is YYNGEE. This CDR3 is 15 amino acids long. J was trimmed by 4 bases and V by 0 bases; bases with no gene match: 6. CDR3 loop: CASSVGRQGGTEAFF. Here the CDR3 DNA reads TGTGCCAGCAGCGTAGGCCGCCAGGGGGGCACTGAAGCTTTCTTT.

This clonotype was counted ten times or more. In DNA form, the CDR3 reads TGTGCCAGCGCGGCTGAGGGCAGGAAGAACACTGAAGCTTTCTTT. This gives the protein CASAAEGRKNTEAFF. The chain combines TRBV28 with TRBJ1-1; D gene ambiguous. With 8 bases removed from V and 1 base from J, the gap between germline ends came to 17 bases. CDR1 is MDHEN, CDR2 SYDVKM, per germline. The CDR3 length is 15 residues.

The sample holds many counts of this clonotype. Written as DNA, the CDR3 is TGCAGTGCTAGAGTATTCCAAACCCAAGAGACCCAGTACTTC. The encoded protein is CSARVFQTQETQYF. This chain links TRBV20-1 with TRBJ2-5; no firm D call. The CDR3 sequence is 14 residues long. Germline lookup yields CDR1 DFQATT and CDR2 SNEGSKA (reference sequence). Trimming took 1 base from V and 1 from J, leaving 10 bases between them.

This clonotype was observed many times. CDR3 coding DNA: TGTGCCAGCAGCTCCGCAGGGGTCTACGAGCAGTACTTC. Its translation: CASSSAGVYEQYF. The chain combines TRBV11-2 with TRBJ2-7, with D tentatively TRBD1 (6 bases). CDR3 length: 13 amino acids. Germline CDR1 is SGHAT and CDR2 is FQNNGV. Trimming removed 4 bases from V and 3 bases from J, with 10 bases in between.

The chain is built from TRBV15 and TRBJ1-2; unclear D gene. This CDR3 region has 13 residues. Germline lookup yields CDR1 LNHNV and CDR2 YYDKDF (reference sequence). Trimming took 2 bases from V and 6 from J, leaving 10 bases between them. CDR3 residues: CATSRPTLNGYTF. The CDR3 nucleotides read TGTGCCACCAGCAGACCAACCCTTAATGGCTACACCTTC.

There are many counts of this clonotype. V and J are TRBV5-1 and TRBJ2-7, with TRBD1 as a possible D gene (5 bases). The length of the CDR3 is 15 residues. Germline loops: CDR1 SGHRS, CDR2 YFSETQ. The germline V and J ends were trimmed by 4 bases and 0 bases, with 14 bases remaining between them. DNA for the CDR3: TGCGCCAGCAGCCCTGGCTCCAGGGTCTCCTACGAGCAGTACTTC. It translates to CASSPGSRVSYEQYF. Based on the CDR3 plus reference TRBV5-1 and TRBJ2-7, the full variable domain is KAGVTQTPRYLIKTRGQQVTLSCSPISGHRSVSWYQQTPGQGLQFLFEYFSETQRNKGNFPGRFSGRQFSNSRSEMNVSTLELGDSALYLCASSPGSRVSYEQYFGPGTRLTVT.

This clonotype was found many times. The chain joins TRBV7-2 to TRBJ2-1, with 12 nucleotides matching TRBD2. The J segment lost 10 bases and the V segment lost 2 bases, leaving 6 bases of the junction unmatched. CDR1 is SGHTA and CDR2 is FQGNSA in the germline V gene. This CDR3 spans 15 amino acids. The CDR3 sequence is CASSLPGLAGREQFF. The CDR3 nucleotides read TGTGCCAGCAGCTTACCGGGACTAGCGGGTCGCGAGCAGTTCTTC.

This clonotype has a count of ten or more. J is TRBJ2-1 and V is TRBV27; TRBD2 matches 7 bases. Trimming at V came to 5 bases and at J to 0 bases, leaving 13 bases not matched to a gene. This CDR3 contains 18 residues. CDR1 and CDR2 from the germline V gene are MNHEY and SMNVEV (reference sequence). The CDR3 here is CASSNSLARGSSYNEQFF. As DNA, the CDR3 is TGTGCCAGCAGTAATTCACTAGCGCGGGGTAGCTCCTACAATGAGCAGTTCTTC.

On this clonotype itself: A read error is possible here, since a much larger clone lies one base away. This chain connects TRBV7-8 to TRBJ2-7; D unresolved. This CDR3 spans 11 amino acids. V gave up 2 bases and J gave up 7 bases, with 6 bases separating them. The germline V gene has CDR1 SGHVS and CDR2 FQNEAQ. The CDR3 DNA sequence: TGTGCCAGCAGCTTAACGGATGAGCAGTACTTC. Translating it yields CASSLTDEQYF. Full variable domain (missing parts from reference TRBV7-8 and TRBJ2-7): GAGVSQSPRYKVAKRGQDVALRCDPISGHVSLFWYQQALGQGPEFLTYFQNEAQLDKSGLPSDRFFAERPEGSVSTLKIQRTQQEDSAVYLCASSLTDEQYFGPGTRLTVT.

The chain joins TRBV25-1 to TRBJ1-1; D is unresolved. V was trimmed by 11 bases and J by 0 bases, leaving 19 bases between them. There are 15 residues in the CDR3. Germline CDR1 is MGHDK and CDR2 is SYGVNS. Here the CDR3 reads CASEERRNMNTEAFF. Here the CDR3 DNA reads TGTGCCTCAGAAGAGCGACGAAACATGAACACTGAAGCTTTCTTT. The variable domain in full, completed from reference TRBV25-1 and TRBJ1-1, reads EADIYQTPRYLVIGTGKKITLECSQTMGHDKMYWYQQDPGMELHLIHYSYGVNSTEKGDLSSESTVSRIRTEHFPLTLESARPSHTSQYLCASEERRNMNTEAFFGQGTRLTVV.

This clonotype has at least ten counts. The V gene is TRBV5-1, the J gene TRBJ1-5; 7 nucleotides line up with TRBD1. Trimming at V came to 1 base and at J to 7 bases, leaving 23 bases not matched to a gene. The CDR3 contains 20 residues. Germline lookup yields CDR1 SGHRS and CDR2 YFSETQ. The CDR3, as DNA: TGCGCCAGCAGCTTGTTCCGGGACAGATCCCGTTTCGGACACCAACAGCCCCAGCATTTT. Protein: CASSLFRDRSRFGHQQPQHF. The entire variable domain, with the rest obtained from reference TRBV5-1 and TRBJ1-5, is as follows: KAGVTQTPRYLIKTRGQQVTLSCSPISGHRSVSWYQQTPGQGLQFLFEYFSETQRNKGNFPGRFSGRQFSNSRSEMNVSTLELGDSALYLCASSLFRDRSRFGHQQPQHFGDGTRLSIL.

This clonotype was found many times. The gene calls are TRBV5-1 and TRBJ1-2; TRBD1 is a possible D gene (5 bases). In germline, CDR1 is SGHRS, CDR2 YFSETQ. V was clipped by 4 bases and J by 6 bases, with 19 bases between them. This CDR3 contains 15 residues. CDR3 amino acids: CASSHLSQGQNGYTF. In nucleotides, the CDR3 is TGCGCCAGCAGCCACCTCAGTCAAGGACAAAATGGCTACACCTTC.

The table lists this clonotype with many counts. This chain's CDR3 is CASRPGTGANQPQHF. The CDR3 coding sequence is TGTGCCAGCAGACCCGGGACAGGGGCCAATCAGCCCCAGCATTTT. This rearrangement joins TRBV3-1 to TRBJ1-5; TRBD1 aligns across 10 bases. Germline V gene lookup returns CDR1 LGHDT and CDR2 YNNKEL (reference sequence). CDR3 length equals 15 residues. V lost 6 bases and J lost 3; bases outside the gene matches: 5.